The source of this T cell receptor (beta chain) is a study of memory CD4+ T cells and cytomegalovirus serostatus. Study-wide results and limits: A US-trained random forest predicted CMV serostatus with median AUC 0.91. Suggested: most of the CMV-linked TCR signature lies in CD4+ memory cells. 67 of 164 known CMV-associated TCRbeta sequences appeared in CD4+ memory.

Single viable CD3+CD4+CD8-CD45RO+ cells were sorted as the memory CD4+ T cells. As concerns this clone: Its antigen remains unknown.

Produced via immunoSEQ multiplex PCR; TCRdb's table is partial and in-frame only. Of around 61,000 clones in the sample, 82% were seen once. With 4 bases removed from V and 7 bases from J, the gap between germline ends came to 12 bases. Germline V gene lookup returns CDR1 SGHDT and CDR2 YYEEEE. The CDR3 extends over 13 amino acids. The chain employs TRBV5-6 and TRBJ1-5; a possible D gene is TRBD1 (6 bases). Sequencing used memory CD4+ T cells from blood. The sequence was collected from an adult in good health and CMV-seronegative. Written as DNA, the CDR3 is TGTGCCAGCAGCGCACAGGGATGGCAGCCCCAGCATTTT. This sequence encodes CASSAQGWQPQHF.